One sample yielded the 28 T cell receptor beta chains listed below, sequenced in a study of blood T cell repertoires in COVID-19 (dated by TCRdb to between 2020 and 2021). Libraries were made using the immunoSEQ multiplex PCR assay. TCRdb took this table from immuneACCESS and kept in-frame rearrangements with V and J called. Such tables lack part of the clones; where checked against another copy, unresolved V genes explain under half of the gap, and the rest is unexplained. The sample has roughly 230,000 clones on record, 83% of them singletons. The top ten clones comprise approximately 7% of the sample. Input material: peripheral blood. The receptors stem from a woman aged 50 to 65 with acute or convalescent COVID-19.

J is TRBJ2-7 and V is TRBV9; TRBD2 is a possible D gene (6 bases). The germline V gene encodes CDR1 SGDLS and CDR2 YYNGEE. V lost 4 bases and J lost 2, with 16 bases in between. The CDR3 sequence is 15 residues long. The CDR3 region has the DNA TGTGCCAGCAGCCCCATGGGGGGTTGGACCTACGAGCAGTACTTC. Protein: CASSPMGGWTYEQYF.

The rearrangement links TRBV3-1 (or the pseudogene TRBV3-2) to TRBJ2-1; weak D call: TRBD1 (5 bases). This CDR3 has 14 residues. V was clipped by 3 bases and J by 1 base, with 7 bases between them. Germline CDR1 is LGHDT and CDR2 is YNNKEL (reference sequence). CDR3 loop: CASSQGLSYNEQFF. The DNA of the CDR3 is TGTGCCAGCAGCCAGGGGCTTTCCTACAATGAGCAGTTCTTC.

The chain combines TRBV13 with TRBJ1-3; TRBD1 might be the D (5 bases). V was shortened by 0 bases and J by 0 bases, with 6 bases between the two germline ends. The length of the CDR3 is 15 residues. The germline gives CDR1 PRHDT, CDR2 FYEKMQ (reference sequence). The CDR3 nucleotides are TGTGCCAGCAGCTTAGGAGGGGCCTCTGGAAACACCATATATTTT. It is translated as CASSLGGASGNTIYF.

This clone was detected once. CDR3 DNA sequence: TGTGCCAGCAGCTCCGGGACAGGGGTTGAAAAACTGTTTTTT. It specifies CASSSGTGVEKLFF. This chain connects TRBV7-2 to TRBJ1-4; 10 nucleotides match TRBD1. The V gene's germline CDR1 is SGHTA and CDR2 FQGNSA. This CDR3 has 14 residues. J was trimmed by 7 bases and V by 4 bases; bases with no gene match: 3.

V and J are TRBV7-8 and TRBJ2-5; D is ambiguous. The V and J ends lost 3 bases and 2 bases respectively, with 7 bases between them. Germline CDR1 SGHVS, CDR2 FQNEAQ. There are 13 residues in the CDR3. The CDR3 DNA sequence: TGTGCCAGCAGCTTGCAGGTACAAGAGACCCAGTACTTC. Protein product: CASSLQVQETQYF.

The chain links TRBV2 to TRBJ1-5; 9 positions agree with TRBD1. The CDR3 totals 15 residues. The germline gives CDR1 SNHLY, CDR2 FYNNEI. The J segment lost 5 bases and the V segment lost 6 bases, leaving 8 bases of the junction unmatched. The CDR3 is CASRGPGTGYQPQHF. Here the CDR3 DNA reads TGTGCCAGCAGGGGGCCGGGGACAGGGTATCAGCCCCAGCATTTT.

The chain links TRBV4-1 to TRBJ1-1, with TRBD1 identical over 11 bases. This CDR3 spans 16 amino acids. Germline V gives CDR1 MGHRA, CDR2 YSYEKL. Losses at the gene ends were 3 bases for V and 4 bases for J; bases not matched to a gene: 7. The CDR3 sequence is CASSHPGQGVLTEAFF. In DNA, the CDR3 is TGCGCCAGCAGCCACCCGGGACAGGGGGTTCTCACTGAAGCTTTCTTT.

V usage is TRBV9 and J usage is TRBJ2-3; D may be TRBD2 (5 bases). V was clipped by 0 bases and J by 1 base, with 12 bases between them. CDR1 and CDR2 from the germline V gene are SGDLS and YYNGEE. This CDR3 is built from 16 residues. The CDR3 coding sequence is TGTGCCAGCAGCGTAGGTCCAGCGGAGGGCACAGATACGCAGTATTTT. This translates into CASSVGPAEGTDTQYF.

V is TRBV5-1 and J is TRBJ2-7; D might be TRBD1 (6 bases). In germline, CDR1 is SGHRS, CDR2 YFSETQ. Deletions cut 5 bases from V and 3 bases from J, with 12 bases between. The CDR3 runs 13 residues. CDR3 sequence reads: CASSPDRDYEQYF. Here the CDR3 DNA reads TGCGCCAGCAGTCCGGACAGAGACTACGAGCAGTACTTC.

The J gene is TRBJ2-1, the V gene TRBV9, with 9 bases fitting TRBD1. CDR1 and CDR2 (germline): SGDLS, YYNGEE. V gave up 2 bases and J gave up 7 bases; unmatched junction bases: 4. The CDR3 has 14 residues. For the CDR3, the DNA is TGTGCCAGCAGCGTGGGACAGGGTTGGAATGAGCAGTTCTTC. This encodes CASSVGQGWNEQFF. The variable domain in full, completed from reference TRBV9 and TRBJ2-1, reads DSGVTQTPKHLITATGQRVTLRCSPRSGDLSVYWYQQSLDQGLQFLIQYYNGEERAKGNILERFSAQQFPDLHSELNLSSLELGDSALYFCASSVGQGWNEQFFGPGTRLTVL.

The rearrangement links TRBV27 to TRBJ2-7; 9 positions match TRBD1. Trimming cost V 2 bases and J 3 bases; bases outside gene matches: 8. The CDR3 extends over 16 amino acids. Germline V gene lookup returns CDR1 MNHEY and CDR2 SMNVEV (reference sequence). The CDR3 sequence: CASSLVGTGLIYEQYF. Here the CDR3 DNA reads TGTGCCAGCAGTTTAGTAGGGACAGGGTTGATCTACGAGCAGTACTTC.

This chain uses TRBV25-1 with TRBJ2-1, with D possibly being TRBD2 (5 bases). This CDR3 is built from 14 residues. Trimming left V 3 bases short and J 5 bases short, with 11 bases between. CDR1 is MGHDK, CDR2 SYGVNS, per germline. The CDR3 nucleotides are TGTGCCAGCAGTGATTTACGGGAAAACAATGAGCAGTTCTTC. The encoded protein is CASSDLRENNEQFF.

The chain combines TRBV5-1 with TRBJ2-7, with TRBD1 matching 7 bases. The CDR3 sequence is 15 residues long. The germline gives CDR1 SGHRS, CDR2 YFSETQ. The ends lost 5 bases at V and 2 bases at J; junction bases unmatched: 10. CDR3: CASSPRQGTPYEQYF. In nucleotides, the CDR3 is TGCGCCAGCAGTCCTAGACAGGGCACACCCTACGAGCAGTACTTC.

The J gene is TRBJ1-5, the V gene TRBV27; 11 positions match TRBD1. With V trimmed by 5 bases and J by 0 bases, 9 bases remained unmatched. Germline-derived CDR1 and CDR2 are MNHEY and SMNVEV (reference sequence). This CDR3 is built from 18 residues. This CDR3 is CASSRTGTGGFSNQPQHF. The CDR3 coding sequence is TGTGCCAGCAGTCGGACCGGGACAGGGGGTTTTAGCAATCAGCCCCAGCATTTT.

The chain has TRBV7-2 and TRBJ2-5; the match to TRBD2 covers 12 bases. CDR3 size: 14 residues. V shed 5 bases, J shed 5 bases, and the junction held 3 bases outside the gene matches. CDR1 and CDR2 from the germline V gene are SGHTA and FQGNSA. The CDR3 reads CASSRTSGGETQYF. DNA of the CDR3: TGTGCCAGCAGCCGCACTAGCGGGGGGGAGACCCAGTACTTC. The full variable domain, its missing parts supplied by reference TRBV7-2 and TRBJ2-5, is GAGVSQSPSNKVTEKGKDVELRCDPISGHTALYWYRQSLGQGLEFLIYFQGNSAPDKSGLPSDRFSAERTGGSVSTLTIQRTQQEDSAVYLCASSRTSGGETQYFGPGTRLLVL.

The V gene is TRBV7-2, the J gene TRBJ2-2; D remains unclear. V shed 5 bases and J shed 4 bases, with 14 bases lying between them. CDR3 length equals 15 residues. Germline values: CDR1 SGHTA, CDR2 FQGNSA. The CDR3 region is CASSPISSFTGELFF. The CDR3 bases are TGTGCCAGCAGCCCGATCTCCAGTTTCACCGGGGAGCTGTTTTTT. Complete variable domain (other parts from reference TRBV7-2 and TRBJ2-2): GAGVSQSPSNKVTEKGKDVELRCDPISGHTALYWYRQSLGQGLEFLIYFQGNSAPDKSGLPSDRFSAERTGGSVSTLTIQRTQQEDSAVYLCASSPISSFTGELFFGEGSRLTVL.

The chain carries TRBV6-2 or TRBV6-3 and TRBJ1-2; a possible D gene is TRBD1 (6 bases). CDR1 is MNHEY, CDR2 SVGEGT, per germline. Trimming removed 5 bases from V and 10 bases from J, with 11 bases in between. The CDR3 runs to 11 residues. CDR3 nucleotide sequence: TGTGCCAGCAGTACAACAGGGAACTACACCTTC. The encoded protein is CASSTTGNYTF.

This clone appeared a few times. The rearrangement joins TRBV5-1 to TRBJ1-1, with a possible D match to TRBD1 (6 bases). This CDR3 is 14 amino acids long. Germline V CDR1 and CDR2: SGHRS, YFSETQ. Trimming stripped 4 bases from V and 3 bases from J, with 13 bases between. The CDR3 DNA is TGCGCCAGCAGCCCTGGGGGCCGATACACTGAAGCTTTCTTT. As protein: CASSPGGRYTEAFF.

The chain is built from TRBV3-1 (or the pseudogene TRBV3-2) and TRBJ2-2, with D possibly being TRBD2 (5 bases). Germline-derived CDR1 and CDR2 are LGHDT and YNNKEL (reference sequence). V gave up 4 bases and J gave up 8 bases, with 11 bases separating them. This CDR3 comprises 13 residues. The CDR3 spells CASSRGRGGELFF. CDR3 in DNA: TGTGCCAGCAGCCGCGGACGAGGGGGGGAGCTGTTTTTT.

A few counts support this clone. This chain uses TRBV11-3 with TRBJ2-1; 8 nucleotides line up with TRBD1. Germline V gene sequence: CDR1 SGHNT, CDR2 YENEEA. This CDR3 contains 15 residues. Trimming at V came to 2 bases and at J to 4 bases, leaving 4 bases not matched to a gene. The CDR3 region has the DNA TGTGCCAGCAGCTTATACGGACAGGGATACAATGAGCAGTTCTTC. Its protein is CASSLYGQGYNEQFF.

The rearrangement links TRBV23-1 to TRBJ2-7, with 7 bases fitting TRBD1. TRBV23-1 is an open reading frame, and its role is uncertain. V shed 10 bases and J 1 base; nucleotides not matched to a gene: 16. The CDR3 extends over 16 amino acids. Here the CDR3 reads CATHPSYQQGSYEQYF. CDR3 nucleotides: TGCGCCACCCATCCTTCCTATCAACAGGGGTCCTACGAGCAGTACTTC.

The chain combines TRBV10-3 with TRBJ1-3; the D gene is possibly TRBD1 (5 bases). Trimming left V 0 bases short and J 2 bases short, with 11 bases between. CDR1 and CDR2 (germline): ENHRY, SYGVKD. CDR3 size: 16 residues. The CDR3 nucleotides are TGTGCCATCAGTGAGTCTAGCGGCAGGGCTGGAAACACCATATATTTT. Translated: CAISESSGRAGNTIYF.

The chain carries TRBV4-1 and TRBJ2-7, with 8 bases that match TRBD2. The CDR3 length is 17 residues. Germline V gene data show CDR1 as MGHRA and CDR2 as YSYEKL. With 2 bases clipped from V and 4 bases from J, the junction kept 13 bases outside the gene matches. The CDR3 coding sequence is TGCGCCAGCAGCCAACCTACTAGCGGTCAAGCCCGTTACGAGCAGTACTTC. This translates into CASSQPTSGQARYEQYF.

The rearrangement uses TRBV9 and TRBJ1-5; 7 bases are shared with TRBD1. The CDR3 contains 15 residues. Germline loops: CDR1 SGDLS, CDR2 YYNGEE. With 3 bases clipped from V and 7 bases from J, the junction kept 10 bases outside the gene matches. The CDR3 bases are TGTGCCAGCAGCGAGGAGGGGGCAGGGGGGCAGCCCCAGCATTTT. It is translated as CASSEEGAGGQPQHF.

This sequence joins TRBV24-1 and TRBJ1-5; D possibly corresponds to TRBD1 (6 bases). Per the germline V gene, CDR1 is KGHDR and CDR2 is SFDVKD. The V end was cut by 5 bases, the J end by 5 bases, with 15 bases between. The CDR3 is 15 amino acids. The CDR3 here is CATSAATEGDQPQHF. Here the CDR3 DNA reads TGTGCCACCAGTGCCGCGACTGAGGGGGATCAGCCCCAGCATTTT.

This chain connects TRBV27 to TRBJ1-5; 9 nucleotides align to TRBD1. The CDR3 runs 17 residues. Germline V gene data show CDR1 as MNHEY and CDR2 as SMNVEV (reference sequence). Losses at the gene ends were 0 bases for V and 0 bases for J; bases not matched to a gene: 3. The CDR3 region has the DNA TGTGCCAGCAGTTTATCCGGGACAGGGCATAGCAATCAGCCCCAGCATTTT. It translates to CASSLSGTGHSNQPQHF.

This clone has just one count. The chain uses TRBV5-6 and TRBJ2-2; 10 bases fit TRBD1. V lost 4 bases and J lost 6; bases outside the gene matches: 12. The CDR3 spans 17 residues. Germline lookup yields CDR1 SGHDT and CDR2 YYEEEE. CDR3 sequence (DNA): TGTGCCAGCAGCGAAGGACCGGGACAGGGGAAATCCGGGGAGCTGTTTTTT. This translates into CASSEGPGQGKSGELFF.

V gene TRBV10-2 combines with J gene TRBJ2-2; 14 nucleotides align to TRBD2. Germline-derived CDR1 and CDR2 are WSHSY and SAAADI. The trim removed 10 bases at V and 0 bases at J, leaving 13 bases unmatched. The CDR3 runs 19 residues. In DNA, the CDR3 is TGCGCCACCTGGGTAGGACTAGCGGGAGGCGTCTCGAACACCGGGGAGCTGTTTTTT. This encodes CATWVGLAGGVSNTGELFF.